This T cell receptor (beta chain) appears in the sequencing data of a study of CD8 T cells in ankylosing spondylitis. By quantitative 5'-RACE with molecular barcodes, the TCR beta libraries were made. Using its own MiXCR run on the 5' RACE reads, TCRdb lists one record per CDR3 protein. This table holds 800,000 to 900,000 distinct CDR3 sequences, 12% found once. The study, taken as a whole, reports: The study identified a TCR beta motif of about eight highly homologous variants that appeared characteristic of ankylosing spondylitis blood. Some of the motif variants had earlier been found in reactive arthritis patients' fluid and blood.

The length of the CDR3 is 15 residues. CDR1 MNHEY and CDR2 SVGAGI come from the germline V gene. V lost 2 bases and J 4 bases, leaving 14 bases between the germline ends. This clonotype was seen many times. Antigen: not known. This receptor was taken from a male donor with ankylosing spondylitis. This chain joins TRBV6-5 and TRBJ1-1; TRBD1 might be the D (5 bases). Sequences were obtained from blood, either unsorted or a sorted T cell fraction (not recorded which). The DNA for the CDR3 is TGTGCCAGCAGTTACGTCCATGGCGGGGGCACTGAAGCTTTCTTT. The encoded protein is CASSYVHGGGTEAFF.